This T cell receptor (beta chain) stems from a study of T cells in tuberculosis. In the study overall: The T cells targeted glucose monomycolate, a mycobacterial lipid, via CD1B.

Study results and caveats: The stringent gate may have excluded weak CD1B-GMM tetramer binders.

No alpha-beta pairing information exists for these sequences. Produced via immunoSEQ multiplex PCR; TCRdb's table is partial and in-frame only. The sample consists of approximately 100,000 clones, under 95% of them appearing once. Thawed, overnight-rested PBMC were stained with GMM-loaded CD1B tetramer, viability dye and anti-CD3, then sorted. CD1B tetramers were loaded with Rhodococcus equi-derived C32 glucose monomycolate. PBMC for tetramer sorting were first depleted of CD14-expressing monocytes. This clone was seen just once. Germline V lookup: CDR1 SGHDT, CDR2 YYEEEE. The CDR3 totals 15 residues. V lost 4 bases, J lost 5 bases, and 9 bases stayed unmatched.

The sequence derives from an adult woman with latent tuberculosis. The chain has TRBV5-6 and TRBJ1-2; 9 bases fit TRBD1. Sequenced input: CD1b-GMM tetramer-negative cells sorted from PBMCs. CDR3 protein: CASSKYSGTGYGYTF. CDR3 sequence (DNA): TGTGCCAGCAGCAAATATTCCGGGACAGGGTATGGCTACACCTTC.